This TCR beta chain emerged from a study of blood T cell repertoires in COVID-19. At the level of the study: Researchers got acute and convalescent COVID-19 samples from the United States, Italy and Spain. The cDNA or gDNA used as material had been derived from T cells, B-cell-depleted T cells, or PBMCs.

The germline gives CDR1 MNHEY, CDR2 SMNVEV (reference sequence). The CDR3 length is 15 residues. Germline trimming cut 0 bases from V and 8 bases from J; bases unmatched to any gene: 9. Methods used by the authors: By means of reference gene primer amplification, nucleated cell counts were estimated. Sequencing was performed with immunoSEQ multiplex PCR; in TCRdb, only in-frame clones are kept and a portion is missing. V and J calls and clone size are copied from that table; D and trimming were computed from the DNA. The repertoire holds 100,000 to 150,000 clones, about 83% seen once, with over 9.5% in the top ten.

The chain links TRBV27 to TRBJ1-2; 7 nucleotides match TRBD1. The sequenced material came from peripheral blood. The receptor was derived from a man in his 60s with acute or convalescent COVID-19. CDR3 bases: TGTGCCAGCAGTTTATCAAGAGGGGGCGCAGGAGGCTACACCTTC. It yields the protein CASSLSRGGAGGYTF.